One and the same sample provided the 32 T cell receptor beta chains below, sequenced in a study of PD-1 blockade in classical Hodgkin lymphoma. Some clones are missing from TCRdb's copy, which holds only in-frame ones; the method was immunoSEQ multiplex PCR. This table holds 90,000 or so clones, over 90% found once. Exposure to brentuximab vedotin varied, and each patient had relapsed following autologous stem cell transplantation. The specimen comprised peripheral blood mononuclear cells (PBMCs), sampled before the second cycle of nivolumab. Receptor source: a human donor with classical Hodgkin lymphoma.

J is TRBJ1-1 and V is TRBV7-9; D not certain. Germline values: CDR1 SEHNR, CDR2 FQNEAQ (reference sequence). CDR3 size: 13 residues. Trimming removed 5 bases at V and 1 base at J, with 8 bases between. Here the CDR3 reads CASSVDGNTEAFF. DNA of the CDR3: TGTGCCAGCAGCGTCGACGGGAACACTGAAGCTTTCTTT.

This rearrangement joins TRBV30 to TRBJ2-1, with D perhaps TRBD2 (6 bases). The CDR3 extends over 16 amino acids. V lost 3 bases and J lost 2, with 17 bases in between. In germline, CDR1 is GTSNPN, CDR2 SVGIG (reference sequence). The CDR3 DNA follows: TGTGCCTGGAGCGGGACTCACCCCACAACCTACAATGAGCAGTTCTTC. This sequence encodes CAWSGTHPTTYNEQFF.

The rearrangement links TRBV6-6 to TRBJ1-5, with TRBD1 as a possible D gene (5 bases). Germline-derived CDR1 and CDR2 are MNHNY and SVGAGI (reference sequence). The CDR3 extends over 15 amino acids. V lost 0 bases, J lost 6 bases, and 12 bases lay in between. The CDR3 sequence: CASSYSTSGGQPQHF. The CDR3 DNA sequence: TGTGCCAGCAGTTACTCGACGTCCGGGGGTCAGCCCCAGCATTTT.

The V gene is TRBV14, the J gene TRBJ1-5, with D uncertain. The CDR3 has 15 amino acids. The germline V gene has CDR1 SGHDN and CDR2 FVKESK. V lost 4 bases and J lost 2, with 12 bases in between. The CDR3, as DNA: TGTGCCAGCAGCCGGAGTTCTGTCGGCAATCAGCCCCAGCATTTT. This encodes CASSRSSVGNQPQHF.

The rearrangement joins TRBV18 to TRBJ2-1; no reliable D call. Per the germline V gene, CDR1 is KGHSH and CDR2 is LQKENI. V was shortened by 3 bases and J by 6 bases, with 15 bases between the two germline ends. The CDR3 length is 15 residues. The CDR3 coding sequence is TGTGCCAGCTCACCGGCCGTCGGCGCACCCAATGAGCAGTTCTTC. It yields the protein CASSPAVGAPNEQFF.

This clone appeared once. The chain links TRBV27 to TRBJ1-5; a possible D gene is TRBD1 (5 bases). CDR1 MNHEY and CDR2 SMNVEV come from the germline V gene (reference sequence). The CDR3 totals 17 residues. Trimming removed 6 bases at V and 3 bases at J, with 21 bases between. The CDR3 DNA is TGTGCCAGCAGCTCCGTGTTGTTCGGGGCTTTCAATCAGCCCCAGCATTTT. It translates to CASSSVLFGAFNQPQHF.

The gene calls are TRBV5-8 and TRBJ2-7; D unresolved. Looked up from germline, CDR1 is SGHTS and CDR2 is YDEGEE. The CDR3 runs to 12 residues. The ends were cut back, 0 bases at V and 3 bases at J, with 4 bases in the middle. CDR3 nucleotides: TGTGCCAGCAGCTTGGACAACTACGAGCAGTACTTC. Residues: CASSLDNYEQYF.

The chain combines TRBV6-1 with TRBJ2-7, with D possibly matching TRBD1 (5 bases). Per the germline V gene, CDR1 is MNHNS and CDR2 is SASEGT. Trimming took 7 bases from V and 5 from J, leaving 18 bases between them. This CDR3 region has 14 residues. CDR3 nucleotide sequence: TGTGCCAGCATTCTAGGGGTTTCTGTGAACGAGCAGTACTTC. It yields the protein CASILGVSVNEQYF.

The J gene is TRBJ2-1, the V gene TRBV7-3; tentative D call: TRBD2 (5 bases). Deletions cut 5 bases from V and 4 bases from J, with 18 bases between. The CDR3 consists of 16 residues. Per germline, CDR1 SGHTA and CDR2 FQGTGA. CDR3: CASSQLGGGPYNEQFF. The CDR3 coding sequence is TGTGCCAGCAGCCAATTAGGAGGTGGCCCATACAATGAGCAGTTCTTC.

This clone came up once. The chain carries TRBV27 and TRBJ2-7, with unresolved D. CDR3 length: 15 residues. Trimming took 3 bases from V and 3 from J, leaving 15 bases between them. Germline CDR1 is MNHEY and CDR2 is SMNVEV (reference sequence). The CDR3 DNA reads as TGTGCCAGCAGTTTGGCCCCCTGGGCTCGCTACGAGCAGTACTTC. Amino acid sequence: CASSLAPWARYEQYF.

CDR3 sequence (DNA): TGCGCCAGCAGCTTGGCGGCAGGGGTGGCGAACACTGAAGCTTTCTTT. Its protein is CASSLAAGVANTEAFF. The chain carries TRBV5-1 and TRBJ1-1; a weak D match, TRBD1 (6 bases). The CDR3 runs to 16 residues. Deletions cut 0 bases from V and 1 base from J, with 13 bases between. Germline V gene lookup returns CDR1 SGHRS and CDR2 YFSETQ.

The chain employs TRBV27 and TRBJ1-2; D gene uncertain. Trimming stripped 10 bases from V and 4 bases from J, with 13 bases between. The CDR3 is 12 residues long. The germline V gene encodes CDR1 MNHEY and CDR2 SMNVEV (reference sequence). This CDR3 reads CATLSRLYGYTF. CDR3 DNA sequence: TGTGCCACCCTCTCTAGACTCTATGGCTACACCTTC.

The chain combines TRBV6-1 with TRBJ1-5; D not resolved. Germline loops: CDR1 MNHNS, CDR2 SASEGT. V was cut by 4 bases and J by 4 bases, with 2 bases left in between. CDR3 size: 11 residues. CDR3 region: CASSGNQPQHF. DNA of the CDR3: TGTGCCAGCAGTGGGAATCAGCCCCAGCATTTT.

The chain carries TRBV19 and TRBJ1-4, with D possibly being TRBD1 (5 bases). CDR3 length: 12 residues. The germline gives CDR1 LNHDA, CDR2 SQIVND (reference sequence). The V end was cut by 6 bases, the J end by 7 bases, with 9 bases between. Here the CDR3 DNA reads TGTGCCAGTAGGGGGCGCGCTGAAAAACTGTTTTTT. Amino acid sequence: CASRGRAEKLFF.

The sample holds one count of this clone. The chain joins TRBV5-4 to TRBJ2-7; TRBD2 matches at 10 bases. Trimming removed 4 bases from V and 3 bases from J; junction bases left unmatched: 7. Germline V lookup: CDR1 SGHNT, CDR2 YYREEE (reference sequence). CDR3 length: 15 residues. CDR3 nucleotide sequence: TGTGCCAGCAGCGCGTTAGCGGGAGGTCGCTACGAGCAGTACTTC. It specifies CASSALAGGRYEQYF.

The chain combines TRBV2 with TRBJ1-2, with TRBD1 identical over 9 bases. There are 14 residues in the CDR3. Germline V gives CDR1 SNHLY, CDR2 FYNNEI. With 5 bases clipped from V and 8 bases from J, the junction kept 9 bases outside the gene matches. CDR3 in amino acids: CASSWEQGARGYTF. In DNA, the CDR3 is TGTGCCAGCAGTTGGGAACAGGGGGCGAGGGGCTACACCTTC.

The gene calls are TRBV10-3 and TRBJ2-2; 9 bases align to TRBD1. Germline V gene data show CDR1 as ENHRY and CDR2 as SYGVKD. Trimming at V came to 7 bases and at J to 2 bases, leaving 5 bases not matched to a gene. The CDR3 covers 15 residues. This chain's CDR3 is CAIMRGQGNTGELFF. CDR3 DNA: TGTGCCATCATGAGGGGACAGGGTAACACCGGGGAGCTGTTTTTT.

The V gene is TRBV6-4, the J gene TRBJ2-3, with TRBD2 as a possible D gene (6 bases). The ends were cut back, 1 base at V and 0 bases at J, with 8 bases in the middle. CDR1 MRHNA and CDR2 SNTAGT come from the germline V gene. The CDR3 covers 15 residues. The CDR3 is CASSDLSGSTDTQYF. CDR3 nucleotide sequence: TGTGCCAGCAGTGACTTAAGCGGGAGCACAGATACGCAGTATTTT.

The chain uses TRBV19 and TRBJ2-1; TRBD1 matches at 9 bases. This CDR3 is built from 14 residues. V was clipped by 5 bases and J by 6 bases; unmatched bases: 5. Per the germline V gene, CDR1 is LNHDA and CDR2 is SQIVND (reference sequence). The CDR3 here is CASSLGQGRNEQFF. CDR3 in DNA: TGTGCCAGTAGTCTAGGACAGGGGCGCAATGAGCAGTTCTTC.

The chain joins TRBV28 to TRBJ1-2, with TRBD1 as a possible D gene (6 bases). From germline, CDR1 is MDHEN and CDR2 SYDVKM. The CDR3 has 16 amino acids. The V and J ends lost 7 bases and 5 bases respectively, with 23 bases between them. The CDR3 loop reads CASTLPGGQVGYGYTF. The CDR3 coding sequence is TGTGCCAGCACCCTGCCGGGGGGCCAAGTGGGGTATGGCTACACCTTC.

This rearrangement joins TRBV6-5 to TRBJ2-1; D is unresolved. Deletions cut 2 bases from V and 8 bases from J, with 16 bases between. Germline lookup yields CDR1 MNHEY and CDR2 SVGAGI. The CDR3 spans 15 residues. CDR3 residues: CASSYIDKRGDEQFF. DNA of the CDR3: TGTGCCAGCAGTTACATAGACAAGCGCGGCGATGAGCAGTTCTTC.

This clone was counted a single time. The J gene is TRBJ2-5, the V gene TRBV2, with D possibly TRBD2 on 6 matching bases. Trimming stripped 6 bases from V and 2 bases from J, with 13 bases between. There are 14 residues in the CDR3. Germline CDR1 reads SNHLY; CDR2 reads FYNNEI. CDR3 residues: CASSLTGTQETQYF. CDR3 DNA sequence: TGTGCCAGCAGCCTTACCGGGACTCAAGAGACCCAGTACTTC.

The V and J genes are TRBV5-1 and TRBJ2-7, with no clear D. Per the germline V gene, CDR1 is SGHRS and CDR2 is YFSETQ. The length of the CDR3 is 14 residues. V was trimmed by 0 bases and J by 0 bases, leaving 7 bases between them. CDR3 bases: TGCGCCAGCAGCTTGGTGCAGTTCTCCTACGAGCAGTACTTC. It yields the protein CASSLVQFSYEQYF.

The chain uses TRBV18 and TRBJ2-7; 9 bases are shared with TRBD1. The CDR3 runs 14 residues. Unmatched junction bases numbered 1, after V lost 1 base and J lost 3 bases. Germline V gene lookup returns CDR1 KGHSH and CDR2 LQKENI. The CDR3 sequence: CASSPRGQGYEQYF. The CDR3 DNA reads TGTGCCAGCTCACCACGGGGACAGGGCTACGAGCAGTACTTC.

The chain employs TRBV6-1 and TRBJ2-4; the match to TRBD1 covers 9 bases. Looked up from germline, CDR1 is MNHNS and CDR2 is SASEGT. The CDR3 has 13 residues. With 4 bases clipped from V and 12 bases from J, the junction kept 7 bases outside the gene matches. The chain's CDR3 is CASSANTGGGQYF. The CDR3 DNA reads TGTGCCAGCAGTGCCAATACAGGGGGCGGTCAGTACTTC.

V usage is TRBV30 and J usage is TRBJ2-1; 8 bases are shared with TRBD2. This CDR3 region has 17 residues. Germline V gene sequence: CDR1 GTSNPN, CDR2 SVGIG (reference sequence). V was pared by 2 bases and J by 4 bases, with 13 bases of the junction left unmatched. For the CDR3, the DNA is TGTGCCTGGAGTTCCCTTTTCGGACTAGCAAAGTACAATGAGCAGTTCTTC. Encoded protein: CAWSSLFGLAKYNEQFF.

The rearrangement uses TRBV2 and TRBJ2-5; D possibly uses TRBD1 or TRBD2 (7 bases each). Germline loops: CDR1 SNHLY, CDR2 FYNNEI. The CDR3 is 17 residues long. Trimming took 6 bases from V and 5 from J, leaving 25 bases between them. CDR3 nucleotides: TGTGCCAGCAGGAACCCCCTAGAGGGAGGGGGCCAGGAGACCCAGTACTTC. It encodes CASRNPLEGGGQETQYF.

This chain joins TRBV14 and TRBJ1-1; D uncertain. This CDR3 region has 12 residues. The germline V and J ends were trimmed by 4 bases and 8 bases, with 11 bases remaining between them. From germline, CDR1 is SGHDN and CDR2 FVKESK. CDR3 loop: CASSPKVLEAFF. The CDR3 nucleotides read TGTGCCAGCAGCCCGAAGGTCCTGGAAGCTTTCTTT. The complete variable domain, with remaining parts taken from reference TRBV14 and TRBJ1-1, reads EAGVTQFPSHSVIEKGQTVTLRCDPISGHDNLYWYRRVMGKEIKFLLHFVKESKQDESGMPNNRFLAERTGGTYSTLKVQPAELEDSGVYFCASSPKVLEAFFGQGTRLTVV.

The rearrangement links TRBV10-3 to TRBJ1-2; a possible D gene is TRBD1 (5 bases). Germline CDR1 reads ENHRY; CDR2 reads SYGVKD. V dropped 11 bases and J dropped 10 bases, with 17 bases sitting between them. The length of the CDR3 is 11 residues. The CDR3 here is CAAKGAGDYTF. DNA for the CDR3: TGTGCCGCCAAGGGAGCGGGGGACTACACCTTC.

The chain couples TRBV7-8 to TRBJ2-1; D is perhaps TRBD2 (6 bases). The ends were cut back, 2 bases at V and 9 bases at J, with 26 bases in the middle. The germline gives CDR1 SGHVS, CDR2 FQNEAQ. The CDR3 sequence is 18 residues long. CDR3 nucleotide sequence: TGTGCCAGCAGCTTACCCCTACGTTTGGCGGGAACGGCGGCTGAGCAGTTCTTC. This translates into CASSLPLRLAGTAAEQFF.

This CDR3 reads CAISELAGGKGGELFF. The CDR3 DNA is TGTGCCATCAGTGAGCTAGCGGGAGGTAAAGGCGGGGAGCTGTTTTTT. This chain joins TRBV10-3 and TRBJ2-2, with 11 bases lining up with TRBD2. The germline V gene encodes CDR1 ENHRY and CDR2 SYGVKD. Unmatched junction bases numbered 6, after V lost 2 bases and J lost 7 bases. The CDR3 is made up of 16 amino acids.

The chain employs TRBV25-1 and TRBJ1-2, with D maybe TRBD1 (5 bases). The germline CDR1 and CDR2 sequences are MGHDK and SYGVNS. Trimming pared 5 bases from V and 4 bases from J, leaving 8 bases between. This CDR3 has 12 amino acids. DNA for the CDR3: TGTGCCAGCAGTTGGCAGGGCTATGGCTACACCTTC. It yields the protein CASSWQGYGYTF.